These 16 T cell receptor beta chains were sequenced from one sample in a study of T cell repertoires in aging, cancer and after chemotherapy. Peripheral blood genomic DNA, not sorted cells or RNA, was the template. TRB rearrangements spanning V, D and J were amplified using mixed TRB-A/B primers. TCRdb re-derived calls from the multiplex PCR reads in MiXCR, one entry per CDR3 protein. The table lists approximately 20,000 distinct CDR3 sequences, 30% to 45% of them singletons. Source material: blood. All receptors come from a human donor with a solid tumor.

This clonotype has just a few counts. The chain joins TRBV30 to TRBJ1-5; the match to TRBD1 covers 7 bases. The trim removed 0 bases at V and 5 bases at J, leaving 7 bases unmatched. There are 15 residues in the CDR3. From germline, CDR1 is GTSNPN and CDR2 SVGIG (reference sequence). The CDR3 nucleotides read TGTGCCTGGAGTGTTGGGGGGCAGGGGGATCAGCCCCAGCATTTT. The encoded protein is CAWSVGGQGDQPQHF.

This clonotype was picked up one time. This chain uses TRBV6-6 with TRBJ1-4, with D perhaps matching TRBD1 (6 bases). From germline, CDR1 is MNHNY and CDR2 SVGAGI (reference sequence). This CDR3 comprises 12 residues. Trimming stripped 7 bases from V and 8 bases from J, with 11 bases between. CDR3 sequence reads: CASKGGGEKLFF. CDR3 DNA: TGTGCCAGCAAAGGGGGAGGCGAAAAACTGTTTTTT.

This clonotype was recorded a few times. The gene calls are TRBV30 and TRBJ1-3; no firm D call. Deletions cut 2 bases from V and 4 bases from J, with 15 bases between. This CDR3 is 15 amino acids long. CDR1 is GTSNPN and CDR2 is SVGIG in the germline V gene (reference sequence). CDR3 protein: CAWSRVGGGGNTIYF. The CDR3 DNA sequence: TGTGCCTGGAGTAGGGTAGGCGGCGGGGGAAACACCATATATTTT.

The V call is TRBV15, the J call TRBJ2-1; 13 bases are shared with TRBD2. Germline loops: CDR1 LNHNV, CDR2 YYDKDF (reference sequence). V was clipped by 3 bases and J by 0 bases; unmatched bases: 11. The CDR3 length is 20 residues. The CDR3 spells CATSRSGTSGATSSYNEQFF. In nucleotides, the CDR3 is TGTGCCACCAGCAGGAGCGGGACTAGCGGGGCGACGAGCTCCTACAATGAGCAGTTCTTC.

The CDR3 reads CASSQVEPESYEQYF. CDR3 nucleotides: TGCGCCAGCAGCCAAGTGGAGCCGGAGTCCTACGAGCAGTACTTC. The chain carries TRBV4-3 and TRBJ2-7; D remains unclear. Germline V CDR1 and CDR2: LGHNA, YSLEER. This CDR3 has 15 amino acids. V lost 1 base and J lost 1, with 11 bases in between.

The rearrangement joins TRBV5-4 to TRBJ2-1; 8 bases map to TRBD1. V was pared by 7 bases and J by 10 bases, with 16 bases of the junction left unmatched. This CDR3 is 15 amino acids long. Germline-derived CDR1 and CDR2 are SGHNT and YYREEE (reference sequence). This CDR3 is CASEGRQGADLEQFF. CDR3 DNA: TGTGCCAGCGAGGGGAGGCAGGGGGCTGACCTGGAGCAGTTCTTC.

This clonotype was seen more than once but under ten times. The chain couples TRBV13 to TRBJ2-3, with 10 bases matching TRBD1. The ends lost 5 bases at V and 4 bases at J; junction bases unmatched: 6. Germline V gene data show CDR1 as PRHDT and CDR2 as FYEKMQ (reference sequence). The CDR3 contains 15 residues. CDR3 in amino acids: CASSGGTGEADTQYF. CDR3 DNA: TGTGCCAGCAGCGGGGGGACAGGGGAGGCAGATACGCAGTATTTT.

The V call is TRBV6-5, the J call TRBJ2-3; perhaps TRBD2 as D (5 bases). CDR1 MNHEY and CDR2 SVGAGI come from the germline V gene. CDR3 length: 14 residues. V lost 4 bases, J lost 2 bases, and 10 bases lay in between. In DNA, the CDR3 is TGTGCCAGCAGTTCGGAGGAATCCACAGATACGCAGTATTTT. Encoded protein: CASSSEESTDTQYF.

V and J are TRBV11-1 and TRBJ2-3; 14 nucleotides agree with TRBD2. Germline V CDR1 and CDR2: SGHAT, FQDESV (reference sequence). The junction had 6 bases not matched to a gene; V was cut back by 4 bases and J by 0 bases. The CDR3 is 18 residues long. The CDR3 nucleotides are TGTGCCAGCAGCTATGGGACTAGCGGGGGTCTCAGCACAGATACGCAGTATTTT. Translation gives CASSYGTSGGLSTDTQYF. The entire variable domain, with the rest obtained from reference TRBV11-1 and TRBJ2-3, is as follows: EAEVAQSPRYKITEKSQAVAFWCDPISGHATLYWYRQILGQGPELLVQFQDESVVDDSQLPKDRFSAERLKGVDSTLKIQPAELGDSAMYLCASSYGTSGGLSTDTQYFGPGTRLTVL.

The sample holds a few counts of this clonotype. J is TRBJ2-3 and V is TRBV6-4, with D uncertain. CDR1 is MRHNA and CDR2 is SNTAGT in the germline V gene. The CDR3 runs 13 residues. Trimming took 6 bases from V and 2 from J, leaving 9 bases between them. CDR3 sequence: CASSLKDTDTQYF. In DNA, the CDR3 is TGTGCCAGCAGCTTAAAAGACACAGATACGCAGTATTTT.

V usage is TRBV6-5 and J usage is TRBJ1-4; TRBD1 matches at 7 bases. The CDR3 is 14 residues long. Losses at the gene ends were 7 bases for V and 2 bases for J; bases not matched to a gene: 4. The germline V gene encodes CDR1 MNHEY and CDR2 SVGAGI. The CDR3: CASNRQGTNEKLFF. DNA for the CDR3: TGTGCCAGCAATCGACAGGGTACTAATGAAAAACTGTTTTTT.

The genes are TRBV19 and TRBJ2-6; D assignment may be TRBD1 or TRBD2 (7 bases each). CDR1 LNHDA and CDR2 SQIVND come from the germline V gene (reference sequence). Trimming removed 4 bases at V and 1 base at J, with 20 bases between. The CDR3 length is 19 residues. The CDR3 DNA reads as TGTGCCAGTAGTAGGGGGGGGCAGGGGGGTCGATCTGGGGCCAACGTCCTGACTTTC. It encodes CASSRGGQGGRSGANVLTF.

The DNA of the CDR3 is TGCAGCGTTGAAGATCGAGGCCTCGGCTACACCTTC. It translates to CSVEDRGLGYTF. The rearrangement joins TRBV29-1 to TRBJ1-2, with D hard to call. The CDR3 is 12 amino acids. Per the germline V gene, CDR1 is SQVTM and CDR2 is ANQGSEA. The V gene lost 0 bases and the J gene lost 8 bases, with 10 bases spanning the gap.

The chain links TRBV19 to TRBJ1-2, with D maybe TRBD1 (5 bases). Germline V gene sequence: CDR1 LNHDA, CDR2 SQIVND (reference sequence). CDR3 length: 12 residues. The V and J ends lost 5 bases and 7 bases respectively, with 11 bases between them. In DNA, the CDR3 is TGTGCCAGTAGTGACAGATATGGTGGCTACACCTTC. It encodes CASSDRYGGYTF.

CDR3 in DNA: TGTGCCAGTAGCTACGGACTATCCTACGAGCAGTACTTC. Protein: CASSYGLSYEQYF. The rearrangement joins TRBV19 to TRBJ2-7; D is perhaps TRBD2 (6 bases). Looked up from germline, CDR1 is LNHDA and CDR2 is SQIVND (reference sequence). Trimming shortened V by 6 bases and J by 1 base, and 10 bases separated the two germline ends. The CDR3 sequence is 13 residues long.

This chain connects TRBV5-1 to TRBJ2-7; D is possibly TRBD2 (6 bases). The tail of the sequence fits TRBJ2-1 better, so the J call may be wrong. Per the germline V gene, CDR1 is SGHRS and CDR2 is YFSETQ. The CDR3 has 14 amino acids. The DNA for the CDR3 is TGCGCCAGCAGCCCGGGGGTCCCAACCTACGAGCAGTTCTTC. As protein: CASSPGVPTYEQFF.